The 16 T cell receptor beta chains in this list originate from one sample, sequenced in a study of shared clonotypes between healthy human individuals. The repertoire was sequenced with immunoSEQ multiplex PCR; TCRdb's copy has only in-frame clones and lacks some. The sample has roughly 2.1 million clones, about 93% seen once. In the naive CD8 group, cells lacked CD45RO and were positively selected for CCR7, so terminally differentiated effector memory CD45RA+ cells were left out. The sample consisted of naive CD8+ T cells from PBMCs. The receptors here all came from a man aged 18 to 29 in good health. Some clones in this sample may be carry-over from other donors' samples.

Turning to this clone: The same CDR3 also results from other DNA sequences found in this sample. The chain links TRBV4-1 to TRBJ2-7; unclear D gene. The CDR3 covers 11 residues. The germline V gene has CDR1 MGHRA and CDR2 YSYEKL. Trimming shortened V by 2 bases and J by 1 base, and 0 bases separated the two germline ends. The CDR3 is CASSQSYEQYF. The DNA for the CDR3 is TGCGCCAGCAGCCAATCCTACGAGCAGTACTTC.

The V and J genes are TRBV19 and TRBJ2-7; D is perhaps TRBD1 or TRBD2 (5 bases each). Germline V lookup: CDR1 LNHDA, CDR2 SQIVND (reference sequence). The CDR3 covers 15 residues. The V gene lost 3 bases and the J gene lost 0 bases, with 12 bases spanning the gap. The CDR3: CASSMGRAYSYEQYF. CDR3 coding DNA: TGTGCCAGTAGTATGGGGCGGGCATACTCCTACGAGCAGTACTTC.

This chain uses TRBV27 with TRBJ2-2; 8 positions match TRBD2. This CDR3 spans 16 amino acids. Per the germline V gene, CDR1 is MNHEY and CDR2 is SMNVEV (reference sequence). The V gene end was trimmed by 2 bases and the J gene end by 5 bases; junction bases not matched to a gene: 7. The CDR3 here is CASSLASGPTTGELFF. In DNA form, the CDR3 reads TGTGCCAGCAGTTTAGCTAGCGGGCCCACGACCGGGGAGCTGTTTTTT.

The rearrangement uses TRBV6-1 and TRBJ1-1; D is perhaps TRBD1 (5 bases). V was trimmed by 3 bases and J by 3 bases, leaving 11 bases between them. Germline CDR1 is MNHNS and CDR2 is SASEGT. There are 14 residues in the CDR3. The CDR3 loop reads CASSDPTGYTEAFF. DNA of the CDR3: TGTGCCAGCAGTGACCCCACAGGATACACTGAAGCTTTCTTT.

This sequence joins TRBV29-1 and TRBJ1-1; possibly TRBD1 for D (6 bases). Per the germline V gene, CDR1 is SQVTM and CDR2 is ANQGSEA. Trimming cost V 3 bases and J 3 bases, with 14 bases left between them. There are 14 residues in the CDR3. The CDR3 sequence: CSVEGRGADTEAFF. CDR3 DNA sequence: TGCAGCGTTGAGGGCAGGGGTGCTGACACTGAAGCTTTCTTT.

This sequence joins TRBV7-9 and TRBJ2-5; D may be TRBD1 (5 bases). The ends were cut back, 1 base at V and 7 bases at J, with 16 bases in the middle. Germline V gene sequence: CDR1 SEHNR, CDR2 FQNEAQ (reference sequence). The CDR3 sequence is 15 residues long. This CDR3 is CASSLESGFLGTQYF. In DNA form, the CDR3 reads TGTGCCAGCAGCTTAGAATCAGGGTTCCTCGGGACCCAGTACTTC.

The chain combines TRBV2 with TRBJ2-3; D is undetermined. CDR1 and CDR2 (germline): SNHLY, FYNNEI. V gave up 6 bases and J gave up 0 bases, with 16 bases separating them. This CDR3 is built from 16 residues. The CDR3 is CASRAPSFESTDTQYF. The CDR3 bases are TGTGCCAGCAGGGCCCCCTCCTTTGAAAGCACAGATACGCAGTATTTT.

The chain uses TRBV27 and TRBJ2-5; no firm D call. The germline V and J ends were trimmed by 7 bases and 7 bases, with 25 bases remaining between them. Looked up from germline, CDR1 is MNHEY and CDR2 is SMNVEV (reference sequence). The CDR3 covers 16 residues. CDR3 sequence (DNA): TGTGCCAGCACCGCCCAGTGGGCAGGCCGTGATGGGACCCAGTACTTC. It encodes CASTAQWAGRDGTQYF.

The genes are TRBV21-1 and TRBJ2-7; TRBD2 was called by the table and not checked on the DNA. TRBV21-1 is a pseudogene locus. This CDR3 comprises 16 residues. The CDR3 DNA reads TGTGCCAGCAGCAAAGAGGAGGGCGGGAGTTACCACGAGCAGTACTTC. It yields the protein CASSKEEGGSYHEQYF.

V gene TRBV28 combines with J gene TRBJ1-5; D is undetermined. The germline V and J ends were trimmed by 5 bases and 2 bases, with 16 bases remaining between them. The CDR3 is made up of 16 amino acids. In germline, CDR1 is MDHEN, CDR2 SYDVKM. The CDR3 DNA sequence: TGTGCCAGCAGTCCTATAACCAATAGGGGCAATCAGCCCCAGCATTTT. It is translated as CASSPITNRGNQPQHF.

This clone came up once. The V call is TRBV7-9, the J call TRBJ2-7, with 12 bases lining up with TRBD2. Germline-derived CDR1 and CDR2 are SEHNR and FQNEAQ (reference sequence). There are 16 residues in the CDR3. With V trimmed by 4 bases and J by 3 bases, 7 bases remained unmatched. CDR3 in DNA: TGTGCCAGCAGCTCAAAGACTAGCGGGAGCGGCTACGAGCAGTACTTC. This gives the protein CASSSKTSGSGYEQYF. The entire variable domain, with the rest obtained from reference TRBV7-9 and TRBJ2-7, is as follows: DTGVSQNPRHKITKRGQNVTFRCDPISEHNRLYWYRQTLGQGPEFLTYFQNEAQLEKSRLLSDRFSAERPKGSFSTLEIQRTEQGDSAMYLCASSSKTSGSGYEQYFGPGTRLTVT.

This clone was picked up a small number of times. The rearrangement uses TRBV7-9 and TRBJ2-5; D is unresolved. The V end was cut by 4 bases, the J end by 5 bases, with 2 bases between. This CDR3 comprises 10 residues. Germline V gives CDR1 SEHNR, CDR2 FQNEAQ (reference sequence). CDR3 DNA sequence: TGTGCCAGCAGCTCCGAGACCCAGTACTTC. This encodes CASSSETQYF.

V is TRBV10-3 and J is TRBJ1-2, with 7 bases matching TRBD1. V lost 7 bases and J lost 0; bases outside the gene matches: 5. This CDR3 has 14 residues. The germline gives CDR1 ENHRY, CDR2 SYGVKD. This CDR3 is CAINWDRTNYGYTF. DNA for the CDR3: TGTGCCATCAATTGGGACAGAACTAACTATGGCTACACCTTC.

This chain links TRBV6-5 with TRBJ2-7; D uncertain. This CDR3 region has 15 residues. V shed 6 bases and J shed 0 bases, with 15 bases lying between them. Germline V gene sequence: CDR1 MNHEY, CDR2 SVGAGI. The CDR3, as DNA: TGTGCCAGCAGCCCCTACCCAAAGAGCTCCTACGAGCAGTACTTC. Translating gives CASSPYPKSSYEQYF.

This clone has more than one count but fewer than ten. V is TRBV30 and J is TRBJ1-5; unclear D gene. V lost 2 bases to trimming and J lost 10 bases, with 12 bases between them. Germline values: CDR1 GTSNPN, CDR2 SVGIG (reference sequence). CDR3 size: 12 residues. DNA of the CDR3: TGTGCCTGGAGTCCATCTTGGGGACCCCAGCATTTT. It translates to CAWSPSWGPQHF.

This chain joins TRBV11-2 and TRBJ2-1; possible D gene TRBD1, 6 bases. V was trimmed by 4 bases and J by 3 bases, leaving 16 bases between them. Looked up from germline, CDR1 is SGHAT and CDR2 is FQNNGV. The CDR3 is 16 residues long. The CDR3 sequence is CASSSPTDSFYNEQFF. The CDR3 region has the DNA TGTGCCAGCAGCTCCCCAACGGACAGCTTCTACAATGAGCAGTTCTTC. Filled out from reference TRBV11-2 and TRBJ2-1, the complete variable domain reads EAGVAQSPRYKIIEKRQSVAFWCNPISGHATLYWYQQILGQGPKLLIQFQNNGVVDDSQLPKDRFSAERLKGVDSTLKIQPAKLEDSAVYLCASSSPTDSFYNEQFFGPGTRLTVL.